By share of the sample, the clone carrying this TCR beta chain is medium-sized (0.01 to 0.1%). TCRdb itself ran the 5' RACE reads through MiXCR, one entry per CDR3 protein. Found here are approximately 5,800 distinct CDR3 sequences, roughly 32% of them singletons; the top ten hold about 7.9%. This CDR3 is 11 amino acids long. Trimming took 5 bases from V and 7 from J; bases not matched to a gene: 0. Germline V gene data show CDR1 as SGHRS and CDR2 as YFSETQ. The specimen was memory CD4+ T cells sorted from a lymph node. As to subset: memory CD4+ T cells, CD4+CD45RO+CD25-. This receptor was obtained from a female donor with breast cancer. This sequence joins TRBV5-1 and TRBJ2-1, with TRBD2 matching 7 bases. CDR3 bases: TGCGCCAGCAGGCGGGAGAATGAGCAGTTCTTC. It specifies CASRRENEQFF.